One sample yielded the 23 T cell receptor beta chains listed below, sequenced in a study of tumor-infiltrating lymphocytes in oesophageal squamous cell carcinoma. TCRdb itself ran the PCR reads through MiXCR, one entry per CDR3 protein. The data contain fewer than 15,000 distinct CDR3 sequences, roughly half of them singletons. The source material was blood. These TCRs come from a female donor with esophageal squamous cell carcinoma.

The genes are TRBV6-1 and TRBJ2-3; 9 bases align to TRBD1. The J call is in doubt because the DNA end fits TRBJ2-7 better. Germline CDR1 reads MNHNS; CDR2 reads SASEGT. The CDR3 runs 15 residues. CDR3 sequence: CASRSGQGVFFEQYF. CDR3 in DNA: TGTGCCAGCAGATCGGGACAGGGCGTATTTTTCGAGCAGTACTTC.

The chain is built from TRBV7-9 and TRBJ2-5; perhaps D is TRBD1 or TRBD2 (7 bases each). The J call may be faulty, since TRBJ2-1 better matches the DNA end. This CDR3 spans 16 amino acids. Germline lookup yields CDR1 SEHNR and CDR2 FQNEAQ (reference sequence). The CDR3 bases are TGTGCCAGCAGCTTAGAGGGAGGGGGCGGCCACAATGAGCAGTTCTTC. It specifies CASSLEGGGGHNEQFF.

V and J are TRBV7-6 and TRBJ1-1; 9 bases line up with TRBD1. Germline loops: CDR1 SGHVS, CDR2 FNYEAQ. V was pared by 4 bases and J by 2 bases, with 2 bases of the junction left unmatched. The CDR3 is made up of 14 amino acids. The CDR3 coding sequence is TGTGCCAGCAGCTCGGGACAGGGTAACACTGAAGCTTTCTTT. It encodes CASSSGQGNTEAFF. Based on the CDR3 plus reference TRBV7-6 and TRBJ1-1, the full variable domain is GAGVSQSPRYKVTKRGQDVALRCDPISGHVSLYWYRQALGQGPEFLTYFNYEAQQDKSGLPNDRFSAERPEGSISTLTIQRTEQRDSAMYRCASSSGQGNTEAFFGQGTRLTVV.

This clonotype is medium-sized. The gene calls are TRBV28 and TRBJ2-3; 8 bases are a match to TRBD2. V gave up 1 base and J gave up 3 bases; unmatched junction bases: 6. CDR3 length equals 16 residues. Germline V gene data show CDR1 as MDHEN and CDR2 as SYDVKM. The CDR3 protein is CASSLLAGLGTDTQYF. CDR3 in DNA: TGTGCCAGCAGTTTATTAGCGGGATTGGGGACAGATACGCAGTATTTT.

J is TRBJ2-4 and V is TRBV14; 8 nucleotides match TRBD2. The CDR3 is 18 amino acids. The V gene end was trimmed by 4 bases and the J gene end by 0 bases; junction bases not matched to a gene: 11. Germline CDR1 SGHDN, CDR2 FVKESK. The CDR3: CASSPGLAKGLAKNIQYF. CDR3 in DNA: TGTGCCAGCAGCCCCGGACTAGCAAAGGGATTAGCCAAAAACATTCAGTACTTC.

This sequence joins TRBV5-6 and TRBJ2-1; D tentatively fits TRBD1 or TRBD2 (6 bases each). V lost 2 bases to trimming and J lost 3 bases, with 12 bases between them. CDR3 length: 15 residues. Germline lookup yields CDR1 SGHDT and CDR2 YYEEEE. CDR3 nucleotides: TGTGCCAGCAGCTTAGGGGGGACGGACTACAATGAGCAGTTCTTC. Translating it yields CASSLGGTDYNEQFF.

Regarding this clonotype: A read error may be the cause here, since a much bigger clone is one base away. V and J are TRBV2 and TRBJ2-1; TRBD2 matches at 13 bases. The J call is uncertain, as TRBJ2-7 better fits the DNA end. CDR3 length: 15 residues. Germline CDR1 SNHLY, CDR2 FYNNEI. CDR3: CASRGTSGNYNEQYF. In DNA, the CDR3 is TGTGCCAGCAGAGGGACTAGCGGGAACTACAATGAGCAGTACTTC.

The V call is TRBV10-3, the J call TRBJ2-5, with TRBD2 as a possible D gene (6 bases). The DNA end is a closer match to TRBJ2-1, so the J assignment may be wrong. The CDR3 sequence is 15 residues long. CDR1 ENHRY and CDR2 SYGVKD come from the germline V gene. CDR3 in amino acids: CATQSGLATYNEQFF. CDR3 nucleotides: TGTGCCACCCAGTCCGGGCTAGCGACTTACAATGAGCAGTTCTTC.

The chain recombines TRBV12-3 or TRBV12-4 with TRBJ2-1, with a possible D match to TRBD2 (6 bases). The CDR3 runs to 13 residues. The V end was cut by 2 bases, the J end by 6 bases, with 8 bases between. The CDR3 coding sequence is TGTGCCAGCAGTTTATGGGGGGTCAATGAGCAGTTCTTC. Residues: CASSLWGVNEQFF.

Details on this clonotype: This may stem from a read error, because a much larger clone lies one nucleotide away. The chain couples TRBV4-3 to TRBJ2-5; possibly TRBD2 for D (6 bases). The end of the DNA fits TRBJ2-1 better, so the J call may be wrong. There are 13 residues in the CDR3. Germline CDR1 and CDR2: LGHNA and YSLEER. CDR3 sequence (DNA): TGCGCCAGCAGTTCGCGGGAATCCCACGAGCAGTTCTTC. Amino acid sequence: CASSSRESHEQFF.

This clonotype was recorded a few times. The chain couples TRBV4-1 to TRBJ2-7; the match to TRBD1 covers 8 bases. The germline V gene encodes CDR1 MGHRA and CDR2 YSYEKL. The CDR3 totals 14 residues. V was pared by 4 bases and J by 1 base, with 3 bases of the junction left unmatched. The CDR3 nucleotides are TGCGCCAGCAGCCTAAGGACAGGGTCCTACGAGCAGTACTTC. Encoded protein: CASSLRTGSYEQYF.

To note about this clonotype: This may be a read error: a much more frequent sequence differs by one nucleotide. CDR3 nucleotide sequence: TGCAGTGCTATTAACTCAAGGCACAGCCTCTACGAGCAGTTCTTC. Translating it yields CSAINSRHSLYEQFF. The genes are TRBV20-1 and TRBJ2-5; D is uncertain. The J call is uncertain, as TRBJ2-1 better fits the DNA end. In germline, CDR1 is DFQATT, CDR2 SNEGSKA (reference sequence). This CDR3 contains 15 residues.

This clonotype is medium-sized. This chain joins TRBV6-1 and TRBJ2-3; TRBD2 might be the D (7 bases). CDR1 is MNHNS, CDR2 SASEGT, per germline. V was pared by 6 bases and J by 1 base, with 17 bases between. The CDR3 spans 16 residues. The CDR3: CASRRTAGRGTDTQYF. CDR3 bases: TGTGCCAGCAGGAGGACAGCGGGGCGGGGCACAGATACGCAGTATTTT.

This clonotype was counted only a few times. This CDR3 fails to terminate in the conserved phenylalanine or tryptophan, so it likely reflects a read error. Because the CDR3's place on the DNA is in doubt, the DNA is left out and the CDR3 is given as listed by TCRdb. The chain employs TRBV7-9 and TRBJ2-7. Germline V gene lookup returns CDR1 SEHNR and CDR2 FQNEAQ (reference sequence). The CDR3 length equals 18 residues, ends included. This CDR3 is CASSSELMGKHYGYTFGS.

Details on this clonotype: Since no conserved phenylalanine or tryptophan closes the CDR3, a read error is the likely cause. No DNA is shown, since the ends of the CDR3 on it are uncertain; the CDR3 is the one TCRdb lists. This sequence joins TRBV27 and TRBJ2-6; the DNA was not compared with TRBD2, the D call given in the table. Germline V gives CDR1 MNHEY, CDR2 SMNVEV (reference sequence). Termini included, the CDR3 measures 17 amino acids. The CDR3 loop reads CASSPLGGWTYEQYFGA.

This clonotype has more than one count but fewer than ten. The chain recombines TRBV7-4 with TRBJ1-3; 9 bases match TRBD1. The CDR3 runs to 17 residues. CDR1 and CDR2 from the germline V gene are SGHVT and SQSDAQ. J was trimmed by 0 bases and V by 2 bases; bases with no gene match: 5. CDR3 region: CASSLQGQGRSGNTIYF. CDR3 nucleotides: TGTGCCAGCAGCTTACAGGGACAGGGTCGCTCTGGAAACACCATATATTTT.

The DNA of the CDR3 is TGTGCCAGCAGTTACTCTCCCGGACTCGGGGGCAATGAGCAGTTCTTT. Its translation is CASSYSPGLGGNEQFF. The V gene is TRBV6-5, the J gene TRBJ1-1, with a possible D match to TRBD1 (6 bases). CDR3 length equals 16 residues. The germline V and J ends were trimmed by 0 bases and 14 bases, with 25 bases remaining between them. Germline loops: CDR1 MNHEY, CDR2 SVGAGI.

The chain carries TRBV7-2 and TRBJ2-7, with 7 positions matching TRBD2. The CDR3 consists of 13 residues. The V gene end was trimmed by 5 bases and the J gene end by 0 bases; junction bases not matched to a gene: 1. Germline V lookup: CDR1 SGHTA, CDR2 FQGNSA. This chain's CDR3 is CASSRDYSYEQYF. CDR3 nucleotides: TGTGCCAGCAGCAGGGACTACTCCTACGAGCAGTACTTC.

Many counts were recorded for this clonotype. This chain connects TRBV24-1 to TRBJ2-2, with D possibly being TRBD2 (6 bases). The length of the CDR3 is 17 residues. Germline V gene data show CDR1 as KGHDR and CDR2 as SFDVKD. The V gene lost 0 bases and the J gene lost 6 bases, with 16 bases spanning the gap. The CDR3: CATSDLVGRGIPGELFF. DNA for the CDR3: TGTGCCACCAGTGATTTGGTGGGTCGCGGGATTCCCGGGGAGCTGTTTTTT.

The chain joins TRBV5-5 to TRBJ2-3; TRBD1 might be the D (6 bases). This CDR3 is 13 amino acids long. Germline CDR1 and CDR2: SGHKS and YYEKEE (reference sequence). Trimming shortened V by 0 bases and J by 5 bases, and 7 bases separated the two germline ends. The CDR3, as DNA: TGTGCCAGCAGCTTGGGACAGGAAGATACGCAGTATTTT. Encoded protein: CASSLGQEDTQYF.

In its sample, this clonotype ranks as medium-sized. J is TRBJ2-1 and V is TRBV24-1; D perhaps matches TRBD2 (6 bases). Germline-derived CDR1 and CDR2 are KGHDR and SFDVKD. This CDR3 has 16 amino acids. V gave up 1 base and J gave up 6 bases, with 15 bases separating them. Written as DNA, the CDR3 is TGTGCCACCAGTGATTTAGTCGGAGGGAGTACCAATGAGCAGTTCTTC. This gives the protein CATSDLVGGSTNEQFF.

This sequence joins TRBV7-2 and TRBJ2-1; the D is unclear. The DNA matches TRBJ2-5 better at its end, which makes the J call doubtful. Germline values: CDR1 SGHTA, CDR2 FQGNSA. There are 12 residues in the CDR3. CDR3 coding DNA: TGTGCCAGCAGCTTAGATCGGGAGACCCAGTACTTC. Encoded protein: CASSLDRETQYF.

V is TRBV28 and J is TRBJ2-3; 15 bases align to TRBD2. The germline V gene encodes CDR1 MDHEN and CDR2 SYDVKM. The CDR3 contains 17 residues. The V gene end was trimmed by 6 bases and the J gene end by 7 bases; junction bases not matched to a gene: 11. The CDR3 sequence is CASSHPRGLAGGYTQYF. The DNA of the CDR3 is TGTGCCAGCAGCCATCCCAGAGGACTAGCGGGAGGGTATACGCAGTATTTT.